This TCR beta chain is from a study of cytomegalovirus exposure and HLA in healthy donors. Looking at the study overall: Earlier work reported around 110 million unique TCR beta sequences from 180 million or so T cells. General study findings and limits: Later analysis identified a missense DCLRE1C variant that was linked to TCR beta V- and J-gene trimming.

Germline CDR1 and CDR2: MDHEN and SYDVKM. The CDR3 length is 15 residues. V was trimmed by 6 bases and J by 7 bases, leaving 18 bases between them. This clone was counted a few times. Its antigen is undetermined. The PCR had 60 Vbeta and 13 Jbeta primers. Using immunoSEQ multiplex PCR, the repertoire was profiled, and TCRdb retains in-frame clones only, with some absent. The sample includes some 87,000 clones, 60% to 80% of them seen just once. The sequence derives from a man aged 50 to 60 in good health and CMV-seropositive. This rearrangement joins TRBV28 to TRBJ1-4, with D possibly being TRBD1 (5 bases). Material: PBMCs. CDR3 DNA sequence: TGTGCCAGCAGCCCGTTGGGGGGGTCTGCTGAAAAACTGTTTTTT. Translation: CASSPLGGSAEKLFF.